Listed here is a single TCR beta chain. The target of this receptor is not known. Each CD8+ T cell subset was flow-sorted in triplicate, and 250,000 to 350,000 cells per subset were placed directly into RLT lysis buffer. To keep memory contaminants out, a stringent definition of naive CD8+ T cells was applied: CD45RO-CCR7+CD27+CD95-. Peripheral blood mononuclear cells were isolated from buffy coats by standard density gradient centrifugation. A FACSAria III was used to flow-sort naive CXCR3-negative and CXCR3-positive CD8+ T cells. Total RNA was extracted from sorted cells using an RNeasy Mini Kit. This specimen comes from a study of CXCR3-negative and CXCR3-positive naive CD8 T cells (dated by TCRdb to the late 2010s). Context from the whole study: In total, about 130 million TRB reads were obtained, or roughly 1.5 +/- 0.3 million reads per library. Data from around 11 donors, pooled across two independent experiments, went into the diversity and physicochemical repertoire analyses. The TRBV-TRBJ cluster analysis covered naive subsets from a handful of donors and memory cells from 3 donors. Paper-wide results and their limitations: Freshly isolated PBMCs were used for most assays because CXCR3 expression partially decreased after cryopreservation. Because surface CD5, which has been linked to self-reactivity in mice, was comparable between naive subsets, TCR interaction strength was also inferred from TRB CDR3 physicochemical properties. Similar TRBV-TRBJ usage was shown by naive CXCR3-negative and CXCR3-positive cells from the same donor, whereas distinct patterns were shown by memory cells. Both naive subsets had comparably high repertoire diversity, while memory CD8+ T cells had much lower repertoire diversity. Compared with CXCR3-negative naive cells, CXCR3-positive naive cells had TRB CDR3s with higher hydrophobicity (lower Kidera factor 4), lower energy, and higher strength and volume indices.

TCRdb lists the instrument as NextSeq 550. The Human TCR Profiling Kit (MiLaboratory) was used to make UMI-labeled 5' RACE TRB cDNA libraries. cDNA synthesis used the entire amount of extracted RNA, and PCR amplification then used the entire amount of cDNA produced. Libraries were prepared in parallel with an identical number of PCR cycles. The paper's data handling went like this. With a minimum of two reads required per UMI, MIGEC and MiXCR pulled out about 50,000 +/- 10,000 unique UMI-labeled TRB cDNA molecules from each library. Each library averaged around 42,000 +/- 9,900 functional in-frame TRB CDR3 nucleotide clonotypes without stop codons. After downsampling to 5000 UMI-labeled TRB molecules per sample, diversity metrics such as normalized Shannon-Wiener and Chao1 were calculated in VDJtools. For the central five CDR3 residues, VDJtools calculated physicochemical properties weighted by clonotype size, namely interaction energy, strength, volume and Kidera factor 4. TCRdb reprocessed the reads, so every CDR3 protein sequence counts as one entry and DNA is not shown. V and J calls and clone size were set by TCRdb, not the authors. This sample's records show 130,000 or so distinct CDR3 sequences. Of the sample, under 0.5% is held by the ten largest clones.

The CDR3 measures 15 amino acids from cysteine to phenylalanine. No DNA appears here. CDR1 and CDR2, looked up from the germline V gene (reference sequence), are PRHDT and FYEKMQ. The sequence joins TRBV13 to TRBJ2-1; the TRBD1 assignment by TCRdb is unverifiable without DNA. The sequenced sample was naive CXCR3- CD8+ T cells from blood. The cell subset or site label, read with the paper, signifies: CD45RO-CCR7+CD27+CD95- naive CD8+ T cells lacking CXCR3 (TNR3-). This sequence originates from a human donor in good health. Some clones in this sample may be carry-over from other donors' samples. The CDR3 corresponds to CASSAYRVSYNEQFF.